This T cell receptor (beta chain) is drawn from a study of cytomegalovirus exposure and HLA in healthy donors. Amplification used 60 Vbeta primers and 13 Jbeta primers. Data came from immunoSEQ multiplex PCR; TCRdb stores just in-frame clones and leaves some out. This sample has some 170,000 clones, with more than 70% found just once. The CDR3 contains 18 residues. The ends lost 4 bases at V and 9 bases at J; junction bases unmatched: 18. Germline assignment: CDR1 SGHVS and CDR2 FQNEAQ. The sequence was collected from a man aged 55 to 70 in good health and CMV-seronegative. The material sequenced was PBMCs. The V and J genes are TRBV7-8 and TRBJ2-1; the match to TRBD2 covers 10 bases. CDR3 nucleotide sequence: TGTGCCAGCAGCTCCCGCAGAGCGGGAGGGGGCGGGGTGGGTGAGCAGTTCTTC. Translation: CASSSRRAGGGGVGEQFF.